The 14 T cell receptor beta chains below were found in one sample sequenced in a study of T cell repertoires and leukemia-associated antigens (dated by TCRdb to between 2018 and 2021). The library was built by means of 5' RACE. The sequencer was an Illumina MiSeq. The public reads were run again by TCRdb, first through fastp at Q25 and then through MiXCR, and only productive beta chains were kept. Rows are unified per CDR3 protein, each entry keeping the most common DNA and genes. Counted in this sample were some 13,000 distinct CDR3 sequences; 39% of them appeared once. Around 8.8% of the sample lies in the top ten. No antigens are known for them. The source material was CD3+ T cells sorted from blood and cultured. These receptors came from a female donor in good health.

This clonotype was seen ten or more times. The V gene is TRBV30, the J gene TRBJ2-7; 7 bases map to TRBD2. V lost 2 bases to trimming and J lost 5 bases; unmatched junction nucleotides: 6. The CDR3 is 13 residues long. The germline V gene encodes CDR1 GTSNPN and CDR2 SVGIG (reference sequence). The chain's CDR3 is CAWSRAGVNEQYF. The CDR3 region has the DNA TGTGCCTGGAGTAGGGCGGGAGTGAACGAGCAGTACTTC.

The chain has TRBV5-5 and TRBJ1-1; D might be TRBD1 (6 bases). The CDR3 sequence is 15 residues long. The germline CDR1 and CDR2 sequences are SGHKS and YYEKEE (reference sequence). The ends were cut back, 0 bases at V and 1 base at J, with 10 bases in the middle. In DNA form, the CDR3 reads TGTGCCAGCAGCTTGGCCTCGGGGGCGAACACTGAAGCTTTCTTT. Its translation: CASSLASGANTEAFF.

The chain links TRBV12-3 or TRBV12-4 to TRBJ2-1; 7 nucleotides line up with TRBD2. The length of the CDR3 is 16 residues. The junction had 5 bases not matched to a gene; V was cut back by 0 bases and J by 3 bases. In DNA, the CDR3 is TGTGCCAGCAGTTTAGCAGGGTCTAGCGGCTACAATGAGCAGTTCTTC. Encoded protein: CASSLAGSSGYNEQFF.

About this clonotype itself: The junction differs from germline at one of its ends, possibly a read error. The chain joins TRBV18 to TRBJ2-1; D might be TRBD2 (6 bases). Germline-derived CDR1 and CDR2 are KGHSH and LQKENI. The CDR3 sequence is 15 residues long. CDR3 residues: CASSPIADTYNERLF. In DNA, the CDR3 is TGTGCCAGCTCACCCATAGCGGATACCTACAATGAGCGGCTCTTC. Full variable domain (rest looked up from reference TRBV18 and TRBJ2-1): NAGVMQNPRHLVRRRGQEARLRCSPMKGHSHVYWYRQLPEEGLKFMVYLQKENIIDESGMPKERFSAEFPKEGPSILRIQQVVRGDSAAYFCASSPIADTYNERLFGPGTRLTVL.

This clonotype was seen repeatedly, ten times or more. The CDR3, as DNA: TGTGCCAGCAGTCCGGTCGACCCCACAGATACGCAGTATTTT. This translates into CASSPVDPTDTQYF. The rearrangement links TRBV25-1 to TRBJ2-3; D not resolved. This CDR3 is 14 amino acids long. The V end was cut by 5 bases, the J end by 2 bases, with 11 bases between. Germline-derived CDR1 and CDR2 are MGHDK and SYGVNS.

This clonotype was observed at least ten times. V gene TRBV4-2 combines with J gene TRBJ1-2; no firm D call. Germline assignment: CDR1 LGHNA and CDR2 YNFKEQ. Trimming cost V 1 base and J 6 bases, with 6 bases left between them. The CDR3 extends over 12 amino acids. The CDR3 DNA is TGTGCCAGCAGCCAAGGACCCGATGGCTACACCTTC. It yields the protein CASSQGPDGYTF.

This chain joins TRBV3-1 and TRBJ2-5, with 8 positions matching TRBD2. The germline gives CDR1 LGHDT, CDR2 YNNKEL (reference sequence). The CDR3 totals 15 residues. V was pared by 1 base and J by 0 bases, with 1 base of the junction left unmatched. The DNA for the CDR3 is TGTGCCAGCAGCCAAGGAGCGGGAGACCAAGAGACCCAGTACTTC. Protein: CASSQGAGDQETQYF.

Points on this clonotype: The junction differs from germline at one of its ends, possibly a read error. V usage is TRBV7-9 and J usage is TRBJ1-1; 10 bases agree with TRBD1. CDR1 is SEHNR and CDR2 is FQNEAQ in the germline V gene (reference sequence). CDR3 length equals 14 residues. CDR3 nucleotide sequence: TGTGCCTGCAGCTTCCGGGACAGGGGCACTGAAGCTTTCTTT. It specifies CACSFRDRGTEAFF.

This clonotype has a count of ten or more. The genes are TRBV28 and TRBJ1-4, with no clear D. CDR1 MDHEN and CDR2 SYDVKM come from the germline V gene. Trimming removed 6 bases at V and 8 bases at J, with 10 bases between. The CDR3 covers 12 residues. DNA for the CDR3: TGTGCCAGCAGCCCCACCCGAGAAAAACTGTTTTTT. This encodes CASSPTREKLFF.

This clonotype was seen ten or more times. This chain links TRBV6-2 or TRBV6-3 with TRBJ2-3; D gene uncertain. CDR1 and CDR2 from the germline V gene are MNHEY and SVGEGT. The CDR3 consists of 15 residues. V shed 4 bases and J shed 0 bases, with 11 bases lying between them. The CDR3 DNA reads TGTGCCAGCAGTTCGCCAGCCGGAAGCACAGATACGCAGTATTTT. This gives the protein CASSSPAGSTDTQYF.

The chain carries TRBV20-1 and TRBJ2-3, with D tentatively TRBD2 (6 bases). There are 14 residues in the CDR3. Trimming removed 3 bases from V and 6 bases from J, with 16 bases in between. The germline gives CDR1 DFQATT, CDR2 SNEGSKA (reference sequence). CDR3 region: CSASGGDPEDTQYF. The DNA for the CDR3 is TGCAGTGCTAGCGGGGGTGATCCTGAGGATACGCAGTATTTT.

The chain employs TRBV29-1 and TRBJ1-2; D is unclear. Between the trimmed V and J ends, which lost 4 bases and 4 bases, there was a span of 13 bases. The CDR3 length is 13 residues. CDR1 is SQVTM, CDR2 ANQGSEA, per germline. This CDR3 reads CSVVPPLTYGYTF. CDR3 DNA sequence: TGCAGCGTTGTTCCCCCTTTGACCTATGGCTACACCTTC.

The rearrangement uses TRBV6-5 and TRBJ2-7; 9 bases map to TRBD1. Germline V gene data show CDR1 as MNHEY and CDR2 as SVGAGI. The CDR3 is made up of 13 amino acids. The J segment lost 5 bases and the V segment lost 6 bases, leaving 5 bases of the junction unmatched. The CDR3 DNA follows: TGTGCCAGCAGAGACGACAGGGGGAACGAGCAGTACTTC. As protein: CASRDDRGNEQYF.

This clonotype was recorded many times. The gene calls are TRBV6-5 and TRBJ2-2; D unresolved. The CDR3 consists of 13 residues. The ends were cut back, 6 bases at V and 7 bases at J, with 12 bases in the middle. Germline CDR1 and CDR2: MNHEY and SVGAGI. The chain's CDR3 is CASSPAVVGELFF. The DNA for the CDR3 is TGTGCCAGCAGCCCCGCCGTTGTCGGGGAGCTGTTTTTT.